The T cell receptor beta chain under discussion was sequenced for a study of beta chain features in type 1 diabetes. Study-wide results and caveats: TCRB CDR3 length was moderately but significantly reduced in all four CD4+ subsets of Type 1 diabetes patients. PCR might pick shorter templates more often, in the same way for patients and controls. The study found that naive, central memory and Treg TCRB repertoires appeared more similar in patients than in healthy donors.

Germline V gives CDR1 SNHLY, CDR2 FYNNEI. The length of the CDR3 is 13 residues. Trimming took 8 bases from V and 7 from J; bases not matched to a gene: 6. Notes on this clone: What it recognizes is unknown.

The investigators reverse transcribed all of the isolated RNA, so they sequenced expressed TCRB transcripts. Some clones are missing from TCRdb's copy, which holds only in-frame ones; the method was immunoSEQ multiplex PCR. The data hold 120,000 to 150,000 clones, with approximately 13% observed a single time. V usage is TRBV2 and J usage is TRBJ2-7; TRBD1 aligns across 12 bases. Sequenced input: central memory CD4+ T cells from blood. The origin of this receptor is a man aged 18-30 years with type 1 diabetes. CDR3 protein: CASEGTGGDEQYF. The CDR3 DNA follows: TGTGCCAGCGAGGGGACAGGGGGCGATGAGCAGTACTTC.